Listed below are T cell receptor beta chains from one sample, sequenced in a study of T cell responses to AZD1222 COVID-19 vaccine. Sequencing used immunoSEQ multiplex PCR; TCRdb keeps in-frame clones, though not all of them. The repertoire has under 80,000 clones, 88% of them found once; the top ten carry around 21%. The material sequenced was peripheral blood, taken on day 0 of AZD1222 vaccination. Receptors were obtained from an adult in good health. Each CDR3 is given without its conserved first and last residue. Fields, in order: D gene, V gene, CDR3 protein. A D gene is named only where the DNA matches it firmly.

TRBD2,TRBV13,ASSPWTSGRPGHSYEQY
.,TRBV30,AWSRGSNQPQH
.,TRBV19,ASIWNTEAF
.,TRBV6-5,ASDSFNGYT
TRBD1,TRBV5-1,ASTLTGGENSPLH
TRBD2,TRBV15,ATSRLAGGTDTQY
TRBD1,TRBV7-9,ASSQTGGTEAF
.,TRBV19,ASSITGSYGYT
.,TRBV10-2,ASSESEWREAF
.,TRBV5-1,ASSLIGGPSNEQF
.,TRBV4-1,ASSQEADPYNEQF
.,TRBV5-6,ASSLAGFYEQY
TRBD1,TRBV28,ASSYSRDSLVYEQY
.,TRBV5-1,ASSLPGRNYEQY
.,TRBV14,ASSQDEDSPLH
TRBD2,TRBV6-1,ASSEELAGGHEQF
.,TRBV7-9,ASSLDSRDTQY
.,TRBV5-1,ASSDAGGNTEAF
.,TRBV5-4,ASSLMGGTEAF
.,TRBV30,AWSVMADTEAF
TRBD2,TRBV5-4,ASSSGLADNNEQF
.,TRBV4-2,ASRTSGRGVNEQF
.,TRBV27,ASSPTGRTSDTQY
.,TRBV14,ASSRAYRDDKNIQY
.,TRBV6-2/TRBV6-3,ASSHNFAGATDTQY
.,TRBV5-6,ASSNKREWRGAYEQY
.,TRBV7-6,ASSPEVGRGNEQF
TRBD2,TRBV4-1,ASSQDIAGGLGDTQY
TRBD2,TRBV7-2,ASSPGLAGAREQY
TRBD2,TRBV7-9,ASSFPSGGSRVKSYEQY
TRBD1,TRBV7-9,ASSLDRDSSYEQY
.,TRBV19,ASSGRSGANVLT
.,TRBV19,ASSGDGTYEQY
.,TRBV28,ASSTSGTSSYNEQF
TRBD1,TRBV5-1,ASSDLGTANYGYT
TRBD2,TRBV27,ASSRTPGLANTGELF
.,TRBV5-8,ASSLASGLGELF
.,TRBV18,ASSPAGASYNEQF
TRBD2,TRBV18,ASSPTVAGGSPDTQY
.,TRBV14,ASSLTANLYNSPLH
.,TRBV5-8,ASTTSIYEQY
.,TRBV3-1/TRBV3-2,ASSRDRYNEQF
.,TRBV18,ASSPANTGELF
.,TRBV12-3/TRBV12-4,ASRTDGYEQY
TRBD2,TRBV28,ASSSLLAGVSYEQY
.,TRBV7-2,ASSKRAGEQY
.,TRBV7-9,ASSSQGNQPQH
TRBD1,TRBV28,ASSLTGTGGYNEQF